The source of this T cell receptor (beta chain) is a study of T cell clones after liver transplantation. Trimming took 5 bases from V and 8 from J, leaving 21 bases between them. This CDR3 spans 16 amino acids. The germline gives CDR1 SEHNR, CDR2 FQNEAQ (reference sequence). Only in-frame clones appear in the TCRdb table, and some are missing; sequencing was by immunoSEQ multiplex PCR. The sample records tens of thousands of clones, roughly 83% being singletons. This clonotype was obtained from a human donor who received a liver transplant. The sample was CD4+ T cells from blood, taken before liver transplant. The J gene is TRBJ1-4, the V gene TRBV7-9; no reliable D call. The CDR3 here is CASSGNYKGGREKLFF. The CDR3 DNA is TGTGCCAGCAGCGGAAATTACAAGGGTGGTAGGGAAAAACTGTTTTTT.